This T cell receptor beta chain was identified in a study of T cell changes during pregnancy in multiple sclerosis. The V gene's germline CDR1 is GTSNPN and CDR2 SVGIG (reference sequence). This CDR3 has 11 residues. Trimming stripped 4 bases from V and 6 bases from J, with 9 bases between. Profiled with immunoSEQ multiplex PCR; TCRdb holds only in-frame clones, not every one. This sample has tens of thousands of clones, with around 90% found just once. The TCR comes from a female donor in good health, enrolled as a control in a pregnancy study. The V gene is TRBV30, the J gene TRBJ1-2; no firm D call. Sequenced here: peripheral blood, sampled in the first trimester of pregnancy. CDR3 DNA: TGTGCCTGGACTACGGGAGATGGCTACACCTTC. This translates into CAWTTGDGYTF.